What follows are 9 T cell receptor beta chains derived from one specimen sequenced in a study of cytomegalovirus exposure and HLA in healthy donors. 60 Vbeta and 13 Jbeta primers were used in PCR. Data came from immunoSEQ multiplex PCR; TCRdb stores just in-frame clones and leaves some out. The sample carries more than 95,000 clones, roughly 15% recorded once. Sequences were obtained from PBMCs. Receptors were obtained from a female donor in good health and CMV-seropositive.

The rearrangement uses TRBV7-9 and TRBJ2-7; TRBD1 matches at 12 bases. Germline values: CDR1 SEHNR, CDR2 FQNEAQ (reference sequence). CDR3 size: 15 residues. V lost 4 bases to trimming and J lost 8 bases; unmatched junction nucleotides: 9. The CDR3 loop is CASSYGTGGTTKQYF. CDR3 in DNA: TGTGCCAGCAGCTATGGGACAGGGGGCACAACAAAGCAGTACTTC.

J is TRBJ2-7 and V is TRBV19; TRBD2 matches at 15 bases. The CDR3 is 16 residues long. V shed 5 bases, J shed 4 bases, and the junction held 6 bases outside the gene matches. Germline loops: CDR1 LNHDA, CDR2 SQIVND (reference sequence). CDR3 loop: CASSSAGTSGRYEQYF. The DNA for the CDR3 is TGTGCCAGTAGTTCCGCCGGGACTAGCGGGAGGTACGAGCAGTACTTC.

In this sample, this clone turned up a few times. The CDR3 DNA reads as TGTGCCAGCAGTCCCGTTTGGTCCTCGGATCAGCCCCAGCATTTT. As protein: CASSPVWSSDQPQHF. The gene calls are TRBV6-5 and TRBJ1-5; D gene unclear. With 5 bases removed from V and 5 bases from J, the gap between germline ends came to 16 bases. Per the germline V gene, CDR1 is MNHEY and CDR2 is SVGAGI. The CDR3 spans 15 residues.

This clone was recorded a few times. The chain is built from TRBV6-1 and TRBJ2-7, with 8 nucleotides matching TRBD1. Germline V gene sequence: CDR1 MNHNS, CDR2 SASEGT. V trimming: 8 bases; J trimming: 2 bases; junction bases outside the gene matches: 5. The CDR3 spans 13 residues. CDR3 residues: CASLWTGTYEQYF. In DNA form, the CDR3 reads TGTGCCAGCCTATGGACAGGGACCTACGAGCAGTACTTC.

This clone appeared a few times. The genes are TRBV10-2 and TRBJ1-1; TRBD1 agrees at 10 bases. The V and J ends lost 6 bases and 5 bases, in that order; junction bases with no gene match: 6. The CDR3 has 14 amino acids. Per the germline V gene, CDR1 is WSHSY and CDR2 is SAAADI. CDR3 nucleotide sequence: TGCGCCAGCAGCGTGGACAGGGGGAGGACTGAAGCTTTCTTT. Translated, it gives CASSVDRGRTEAFF.

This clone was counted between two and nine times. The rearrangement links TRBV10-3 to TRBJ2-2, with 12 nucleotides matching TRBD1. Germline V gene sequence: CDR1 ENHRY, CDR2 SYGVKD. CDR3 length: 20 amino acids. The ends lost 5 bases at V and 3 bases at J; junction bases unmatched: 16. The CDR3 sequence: CAISLGQGASTGSHTGELFF. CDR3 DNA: TGTGCCATCAGTCTGGGACAGGGGGCTTCGACGGGCTCGCACACCGGGGAGCTGTTTTTT.

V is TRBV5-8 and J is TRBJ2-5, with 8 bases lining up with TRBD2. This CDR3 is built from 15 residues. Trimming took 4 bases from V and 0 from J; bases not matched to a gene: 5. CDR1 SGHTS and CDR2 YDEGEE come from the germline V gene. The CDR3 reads CASSRGGDYQETQYF. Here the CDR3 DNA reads TGTGCCAGCAGCCGGGGGGGGGACTACCAAGAGACCCAGTACTTC.

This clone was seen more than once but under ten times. Here the CDR3 reads CASSQGRLGRGETQYF. Written as DNA, the CDR3 is TGCGCCAGCAGCCAAGGCCGACTAGGGCGAGGGGAGACCCAGTACTTC. The chain uses TRBV4-1 and TRBJ2-5, with D maybe TRBD2 (6 bases). The V gene lost 1 base and the J gene lost 5 bases, with 17 bases spanning the gap. The CDR3 runs to 16 residues. From germline, CDR1 is MGHRA and CDR2 YSYEKL.

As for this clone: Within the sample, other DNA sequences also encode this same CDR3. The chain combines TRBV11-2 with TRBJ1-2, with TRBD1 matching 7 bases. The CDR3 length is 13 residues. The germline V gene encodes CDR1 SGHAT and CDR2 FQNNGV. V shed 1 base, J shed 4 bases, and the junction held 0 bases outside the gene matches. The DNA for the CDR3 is TGTGCCAGCAGCTTAGGGACAGGCTATGGCTACACCTTC. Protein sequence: CASSLGTGYGYTF.